The 10 T cell receptor beta chains below come from one sample, sequenced in a study of pediatric ulcerative colitis. TCRdb's table, derived via immunoSEQ multiplex PCR, lists solely in-frame clones and lacks some. The data hold roughly 49,000 clones, with under 80% observed a single time. The rectum was sampled with one to two pinch biopsies at colonoscopy. What was sequenced was gut tissue. All receptors come from a girl between 5 and 17 years old with moderate ulcerative colitis.

The rearrangement links TRBV28 to TRBJ1-3; 7 bases are a match to TRBD1. The CDR3 runs 17 residues. Germline values: CDR1 MDHEN, CDR2 SYDVKM. Unmatched junction bases numbered 14, after V lost 2 bases and J lost 7 bases. The CDR3 loop is CASSLVGTVELENTIYF. CDR3 DNA: TGTGCCAGCAGTTTAGTCGGGACAGTCGAATTGGAGAACACCATATATTTT.

This clone was observed a few times. V and J are TRBV7-2 and TRBJ2-1; unclear D gene. V gave up 5 bases and J gave up 4 bases, with 12 bases separating them. The germline gives CDR1 SGHTA, CDR2 FQGNSA. This CDR3 is built from 14 residues. The chain's CDR3 is CASSQAGTYNEQFF. In DNA form, the CDR3 reads TGTGCCAGCAGCCAGGCTGGCACGTACAATGAGCAGTTCTTC.

The genes are TRBV21-1 and TRBJ2-7; TRBD1 is taken as the D call from the table, unchecked against the DNA. TRBV21-1 is reported as a pseudogene. The CDR3 spans 15 residues. CDR3 residues: CASSKGTGSSYEQYF. The CDR3 bases are TGTGCCAGCAGCAAAGGGACAGGGAGCTCCTACGAGCAGTACTTC.

This clone was detected once. V and J are TRBV18 and TRBJ2-2; 10 bases fit TRBD1. V lost 5 bases to trimming and J lost 7 bases; unmatched junction nucleotides: 10. CDR1 and CDR2 from the germline V gene are KGHSH and LQKENI. This CDR3 spans 16 amino acids. CDR3 sequence (DNA): TGTGCCAGCTCAGTGACTTGGGACAGGGGCGTCGGGGAGCTGTTTTTT. This translates into CASSVTWDRGVGELFF. Combining the CDR3 with reference TRBV18 and TRBJ2-2 gives the whole variable domain NAGVMQNPRHLVRRRGQEARLRCSPMKGHSHVYWYRQLPEEGLKFMVYLQKENIIDESGMPKERFSAEFPKEGPSILRIQQVVRGDSAAYFCASSVTWDRGVGELFFGEGSRLTVL.

The chain links TRBV27 to TRBJ1-6; unclear D gene. Germline values: CDR1 MNHEY, CDR2 SMNVEV (reference sequence). CDR3 length: 13 amino acids. V lost 9 bases, J lost 11 bases, and 17 bases lay in between. The CDR3 is CARKEATLAPLHF. CDR3 DNA sequence: TGTGCCAGAAAAGAAGCGACTTTAGCACCCCTCCACTTT.

This chain joins TRBV6-5 and TRBJ2-5, with 9 positions matching TRBD2. This CDR3 has 15 residues. Germline assignment: CDR1 MNHEY and CDR2 SVGAGI. Trimming at V came to 6 bases and at J to 2 bases, leaving 7 bases not matched to a gene. The CDR3 reads CASSWSGGYQETQYF. In nucleotides, the CDR3 is TGTGCCAGCAGCTGGAGCGGGGGGTATCAAGAGACCCAGTACTTC.

The chain uses TRBV27 and TRBJ2-3, with 10 bases aligning to TRBD1. The CDR3 sequence is 19 residues long. Trimming took 2 bases from V and 1 from J; bases not matched to a gene: 12. Looked up from germline, CDR1 is MNHEY and CDR2 is SMNVEV (reference sequence). CDR3 nucleotide sequence: TGTGCCAGCAGTTTACTGGGACAGGGGATTCGGTTGCGCACAGATACGCAGTATTTT. This gives the protein CASSLLGQGIRLRTDTQYF.

The rearrangement links TRBV5-1 to TRBJ2-5; D gene ambiguous. The CDR3 has 14 amino acids. Trimming stripped 0 bases from V and 1 base from J, with 7 bases between. The germline V gene has CDR1 SGHRS and CDR2 YFSETQ. The DNA for the CDR3 is TGCGCCAGCAGCTTGGAGTCAGTCCAAGAGACCCAGTACTTC. Translation: CASSLESVQETQYF.

The chain uses TRBV5-6 and TRBJ1-5; D is uncertain. V was shortened by 1 base and J by 3 bases, with 20 bases between the two germline ends. Germline V gene data show CDR1 as SGHDT and CDR2 as YYEEEE. The CDR3 consists of 18 residues. CDR3 coding DNA: TGTGCCAGCAGCTTGTCGGTTGGGGATGAGGGAATCAATCAGCCCCAGCATTTT. The encoded protein is CASSLSVGDEGINQPQHF.

V is TRBV7-9 and J is TRBJ2-7; 8 nucleotides line up with TRBD1. Germline V gene sequence: CDR1 SEHNR, CDR2 FQNEAQ (reference sequence). The V segment lost 5 bases and the J segment 12 bases; nucleotides outside the gene matches: 9. The CDR3 is 12 residues long. CDR3 amino acids: CASSLDRGRVYF. CDR3 sequence (DNA): TGTGCCAGCAGCCTCGACAGGGGAAGGGTGTACTTC.